This is a list of T cell receptor beta chains from one sample in a study of cytomegalovirus exposure and HLA in healthy donors. The assay was immunoSEQ multiplex PCR, and TCRdb's table has in-frame clones only and misses some. This repertoire shows 85,000 to 130,000 clones, 75% found once; its top ten account for roughly 15%. The sample comprised PBMCs. The receptors shown here come from a male donor in good health and CMV-seropositive. Each CDR3 is given with its conserved first and last residue. The D gene is left open where the match is weak. Expanded clones get a size class; other rows say once, few or many, or leave the size out.

clone_size: few
j_call: TRBJ2-7
v_call: TRBV30
d_call: .
cdr3_aa: CAWSVGDRHEQYF
cdr3_nt: TGTGCCTGGAGTGTCGGCGACAGGCACGAGCAGTACTTC

clone_size: .
j_call: TRBJ1-2
v_call: TRBV5-4
d_call: .
cdr3_aa: CASTLVRAYGYTF
cdr3_nt: TGTGCCAGCACCTTGGTGAGGGCCTATGGCTACACCTTC

clone_size: .
j_call: TRBJ2-7
v_call: TRBV5-6
d_call: .
cdr3_aa: CASSSTRRVEQYF
cdr3_nt: TGTGCCAGCAGCTCAACTAGGAGGGTCGAGCAGTACTTC

clone_size: .
j_call: TRBJ2-2
v_call: TRBV19
d_call: TRBD1
cdr3_aa: CASSQDRGFLNTGELFF
cdr3_nt: TGTGCCAGTAGCCAAGACAGGGGGTTTTTAAACACCGGGGAGCTGTTTTTT

clone_size: once
j_call: TRBJ1-6
v_call: TRBV9
d_call: .
cdr3_aa: CASSVESGGGSPLHF
cdr3_nt: TGTGCCAGCAGCGTAGAATCGGGGGGTGGTTCACCCCTCCACTTT

clone_size: once
j_call: TRBJ1-3
v_call: TRBV7-8
d_call: .
cdr3_aa: CASSLVPGSGNTIYF
cdr3_nt: TGTGCCAGCAGCTTAGTACCCGGCTCTGGAAACACCATATATTTT

clone_size: few
j_call: TRBJ1-1
v_call: TRBV14
d_call: .
cdr3_aa: CASSQDRGSEAFF
cdr3_nt: TGTGCCAGCAGCCAAGATCGGGGGTCTGAAGCTTTCTTT

clone_size: .
j_call: TRBJ1-4
v_call: TRBV11-3
d_call: TRBD1
cdr3_aa: CASSLDGTGQEKLFF
cdr3_nt: TGTGCCAGCAGCTTAGATGGGACAGGGCAAGAAAAACTGTTTTTT

clone_size: .
j_call: TRBJ1-1
v_call: TRBV7-8
d_call: TRBD1
cdr3_aa: CASRATGGLGNTEAFF
cdr3_nt: TGTGCCAGCAGAGCAACAGGGGGGCTCGGCAACACTGAAGCTTTCTTT

clone_size: .
j_call: TRBJ2-7
v_call: TRBV15
d_call: .
cdr3_aa: CATSRDRRAGYEQYF
cdr3_nt: TGTGCCACCAGCAGAGATCGGAGGGCGGGCTACGAGCAGTACTTC

clone_size: .
j_call: TRBJ1-5
v_call: TRBV30
d_call: .
cdr3_aa: CAWAPGTNQPQHF
cdr3_nt: TGTGCCTGGGCGCCGGGGACTAATCAGCCCCAGCATTTT

clone_size: few
j_call: TRBJ1-2
v_call: TRBV19
d_call: .
cdr3_aa: CASSISRGSYGYTF
cdr3_nt: TGTGCCAGTAGTATTTCCAGGGGCAGCTATGGCTACACCTTC

clone_size: few
j_call: TRBJ1-4
v_call: TRBV5-8
d_call: TRBD1
cdr3_aa: CASSWDPDRGVEKLFF
cdr3_nt: TGTGCCAGCAGCTGGGATCCGGACAGGGGAGTTGAAAAACTGTTTTTT

clone_size: .
j_call: TRBJ1-6
v_call: TRBV19
d_call: TRBD1
cdr3_aa: CATTDRGLDSPLHF
cdr3_nt: TGTGCCACAACTGACAGGGGGCTGGATTCACCCCTCCACTTT

clone_size: .
j_call: TRBJ2-7
v_call: TRBV5-1
d_call: TRBD1
cdr3_aa: CASSLGARGNYEQYF
cdr3_nt: TGCGCCAGCAGCTTGGGCGCCAGGGGGAACTACGAGCAGTACTTC

clone_size: .
j_call: TRBJ2-7
v_call: TRBV30
d_call: .
cdr3_aa: CAWSVQWAYEQYF
cdr3_nt: TGTGCCTGGAGTGTACAATGGGCGTACGAGCAGTACTTC

clone_size: .
j_call: TRBJ1-2
v_call: TRBV5-1
d_call: TRBD1
cdr3_aa: CASSQKDRGKSGGYTF
cdr3_nt: TGCGCCAGCAGCCAGAAAGACAGGGGGAAGAGCGGTGGCTACACCTTC

clone_size: once
j_call: TRBJ2-2
v_call: TRBV28
d_call: .
cdr3_aa: CASSSLNTGELFF
cdr3_nt: TGTGCCAGCAGTTCCTTGAACACCGGGGAGCTGTTTTTT

clone_size: many
j_call: TRBJ2-5
v_call: TRBV6-1
d_call: TRBD2
cdr3_aa: CASSELLAGGRETQYF
cdr3_nt: TGTGCCAGCAGTGAACTACTAGCGGGGGGGCGAGAGACCCAGTACTTC

clone_size: .
j_call: TRBJ2-1
v_call: TRBV6-1
d_call: TRBD1
cdr3_aa: CASRYRGSSYNEQFF
cdr3_nt: TGTGCCAGCAGATACAGGGGAAGCTCCTACAATGAGCAGTTCTTC

clone_size: few
j_call: TRBJ1-4
v_call: TRBV27
d_call: TRBD1
cdr3_aa: CASSSDRGNEKLFF
cdr3_nt: TGTGCCAGCAGTTCGGACAGGGGGAATGAAAAACTGTTTTTT

clone_size: .
j_call: TRBJ2-7
v_call: TRBV2
d_call: TRBD2
cdr3_aa: CASSDTAGGYEQYF
cdr3_nt: TGTGCCAGCAGTGACACAGCGGGGGGGTACGAGCAGTACTTC

clone_size: .
j_call: TRBJ1-4
v_call: TRBV7-2
d_call: .
cdr3_aa: CASSLYGFGEKLFF
cdr3_nt: TGTGCCAGCAGCTTATATGGTTTCGGGGAAAAACTGTTTTTT

clone_size: few
j_call: TRBJ2-7
v_call: TRBV7-8
d_call: TRBD1
cdr3_aa: CASSSITTGGYEQYF
cdr3_nt: TGTGCCAGCAGCTCGATAACGACAGGGGGTTACGAGCAGTACTTC

clone_size: .
j_call: TRBJ2-7
v_call: TRBV4-1
d_call: TRBD2
cdr3_aa: CASSHPGTSGAYEQYF
cdr3_nt: TGCGCCAGCAGCCATCCCGGGACTAGCGGGGCCTACGAGCAGTACTTC

clone_size: .
j_call: TRBJ1-1
v_call: TRBV25-1
d_call: .
cdr3_aa: CASSELRATEAFF
cdr3_nt: TGTGCCAGCAGTGAGCTCAGGGCGACTGAAGCTTTCTTT

clone_size: .
j_call: TRBJ1-4
v_call: TRBV19
d_call: TRBD1
cdr3_aa: CASSLEGAVNEKLFF
cdr3_nt: TGTGCCAGTAGTTTGGAGGGGGCGGTGAATGAAAAACTGTTTTTT

clone_size: .
j_call: TRBJ1-1
v_call: TRBV5-5
d_call: .
cdr3_aa: CASSLWGSSGRAAFF
cdr3_nt: TGTGCCAGCAGCTTGTGGGGATCTAGCGGCAGGGCCGCTTTCTTT

clone_size: .
j_call: TRBJ2-1
v_call: TRBV7-2
d_call: .
cdr3_aa: CASSLRKHSSYNEQFF
cdr3_nt: TGTGCCAGCAGCTTAAGGAAGCACAGCTCCTACAATGAGCAGTTCTTC

clone_size: .
j_call: TRBJ2-7
v_call: TRBV27
d_call: .
cdr3_aa: CASSFGTGTNSYEQYF
cdr3_nt: TGTGCCAGCAGTTTCGGTACAGGGACAAACTCCTACGAGCAGTACTTC

clone_size: .
j_call: TRBJ2-7
v_call: TRBV5-6
d_call: TRBD1
cdr3_aa: CASSPGTGASYEQYF
cdr3_nt: TGTGCCAGCAGCCCTGGGACAGGGGCTTCCTACGAGCAGTACTTC

clone_size: .
j_call: TRBJ1-4
v_call: TRBV7-8
d_call: TRBD1
cdr3_aa: CASSSLRTGGAGNEKLFF
cdr3_nt: TGTGCCAGCAGCTCTCTAAGGACAGGGGGCGCGGGTAATGAAAAACTGTTTTTT

clone_size: .
j_call: TRBJ2-5
v_call: TRBV4-2
d_call: .
cdr3_aa: CASSQGSGLQETQYF
cdr3_nt: TGTGCCAGCAGCCAAGGGTCAGGGCTGCAAGAGACCCAGTACTTC

clone_size: .
j_call: TRBJ2-5
v_call: TRBV7-2
d_call: .
cdr3_aa: CASSQRVGHRQETQYF
cdr3_nt: TGTGCCAGCAGCCAACGGGTGGGACACAGACAAGAGACCCAGTACTTC

clone_size: .
j_call: TRBJ2-1
v_call: TRBV25-1
d_call: .
cdr3_aa: CASSPVTERFEQFF
cdr3_nt: TGTGCCAGCAGTCCGGTGACAGAGCGTTTTGAGCAGTTCTTC

clone_size: once
j_call: TRBJ2-3
v_call: TRBV4-3
d_call: .
cdr3_aa: CASSYRGGGTDTQYF
cdr3_nt: TGCGCCAGCAGCTACCGCGGCGGGGGCACAGATACGCAGTATTTT

clone_size: .
j_call: TRBJ2-1
v_call: TRBV7-2
d_call: .
cdr3_aa: CASSLFVTGPYNEQFF
cdr3_nt: TGTGCCAGCAGCTTATTCGTTACAGGACCATACAATGAGCAGTTCTTC

clone_size: .
j_call: TRBJ2-7
v_call: TRBV28
d_call: .
cdr3_aa: CASSFQRSHEQYF
cdr3_nt: TGTGCCAGCAGTTTCCAACGGAGTCATGAGCAGTACTTC

clone_size: .
j_call: TRBJ2-3
v_call: TRBV5-6
d_call: .
cdr3_aa: CASSLMRRGGTDTQYF
cdr3_nt: TGTGCCAGCAGCTTGATGAGGCGCGGGGGCACAGATACGCAGTATTTT

clone_size: .
j_call: TRBJ2-1
v_call: TRBV7-8
d_call: TRBD2
cdr3_aa: CASSPGTTNEQFF
cdr3_nt: TGTGCCAGCAGCCCCGGGACTACAAATGAGCAGTTCTTC

clone_size: .
j_call: TRBJ2-1
v_call: TRBV18
d_call: .
cdr3_aa: CASSPPRQRNNEQFF
cdr3_nt: TGTGCCAGCTCACCACCGAGACAGCGAAACAATGAGCAGTTCTTC

clone_size: .
j_call: TRBJ1-3
v_call: TRBV6-1
d_call: .
cdr3_aa: CASSSRTGGNTIYF
cdr3_nt: TGTGCCAGCAGCTCCCGGACGGGGGGAAACACCATATATTTT

clone_size: few
j_call: TRBJ2-1
v_call: TRBV5-1
d_call: .
cdr3_aa: CASSWGRGNNEQFF
cdr3_nt: TGCGCCAGCAGCTGGGGCAGGGGTAACAATGAGCAGTTCTTC

clone_size: .
j_call: TRBJ2-5
v_call: TRBV11-3
d_call: TRBD2
cdr3_aa: CASSRTSGGKETQYF
cdr3_nt: TGTGCCAGCAGCCGGACTAGCGGGGGTAAAGAGACCCAGTACTTC

clone_size: .
j_call: TRBJ2-3
v_call: TRBV5-1
d_call: TRBD2
cdr3_aa: CASSLGAGGPDTQYF
cdr3_nt: TGCGCCAGCAGCTTGGGGGCGGGGGGGCCAGATACGCAGTATTTT

clone_size: .
j_call: TRBJ2-7
v_call: TRBV15
d_call: .
cdr3_aa: CATSRGGRKAYEQYF
cdr3_nt: TGTGCCACCAGCAGAGGGGGGAGGAAGGCCTACGAGCAGTACTTC

clone_size: once
j_call: TRBJ2-5
v_call: TRBV6-1
d_call: .
cdr3_aa: CASSFYLETQYF
cdr3_nt: TGTGCCAGCAGCTTTTACTTAGAGACCCAGTACTTC

clone_size: .
j_call: TRBJ1-2
v_call: TRBV10-3
d_call: .
cdr3_aa: CAISGPLRGYGYTF
cdr3_nt: TGTGCCATCAGTGGGCCTTTAAGGGGCTATGGCTACACCTTC

clone_size: .
j_call: TRBJ2-5
v_call: TRBV7-6
d_call: TRBD1
cdr3_aa: CASSHPDRGQETQYF
cdr3_nt: TGTGCCAGCAGCCATCCCGACAGGGGGCAAGAGACCCAGTACTTC

clone_size: .
j_call: TRBJ1-1
v_call: TRBV29-1
d_call: .
cdr3_aa: CSVEEWQNTEAFF
cdr3_nt: TGCAGCGTTGAGGAGTGGCAGAACACTGAAGCTTTCTTT

clone_size: few
j_call: TRBJ2-1
v_call: TRBV7-9
d_call: .
cdr3_aa: CASSFSLADYNEQFF
cdr3_nt: TGTGCCAGCAGCTTCAGTTTGGCAGATTACAATGAGCAGTTCTTC